The 8 T cell receptor beta chains reported below all come from one sample, sequenced in a study of patients and donors after allogeneic stem cell transplantation. Via MiXCR, TCRdb re-called the RT-PCR reads, giving one row per CDR3 protein. The data show tens of thousands of distinct CDR3 sequences, with approximately 5% seen just once and about 3% held by the top ten. The sample taken for sequencing was blood, either unsorted or a sorted T cell fraction (not recorded which). Every receptor here comes from a human donor who was either an allogeneic HSCT recipient or a stem cell or donor lymphocyte infusion donor (not recorded which). It is not recorded whose cells these are; they may come from a transplant donor.

This clonotype came up many times. V is TRBV7-9 and J is TRBJ2-5; TRBD2 might be the D (6 bases). CDR1 is SEHNR and CDR2 is FQNEAQ in the germline V gene (reference sequence). The CDR3 length is 15 residues. The V gene lost 6 bases and the J gene lost 2 bases, with 16 bases spanning the gap. This CDR3 reads CASSPPFGGQETQYF. The CDR3 DNA reads TGTGCCAGCAGTCCCCCATTCGGGGGTCAAGAGACCCAGTACTTC.

In its sample, this clonotype was seen many times. This chain connects TRBV5-8 to TRBJ1-4, with D possibly TRBD1 on 6 matching bases. CDR1 and CDR2 from the germline V gene are SGHTS and YDEGEE. V lost 6 bases and J 0 bases, leaving 12 bases between the germline ends. There are 15 residues in the CDR3. The CDR3 loop is CASNRGQPTNEKLFF. DNA for the CDR3: TGTGCCAGCAACCGAGGACAGCCAACTAATGAAAAACTGTTTTTT.

This chain links TRBV19 with TRBJ2-2; the match to TRBD2 covers 13 bases. Per the germline V gene, CDR1 is LNHDA and CDR2 is SQIVND (reference sequence). V was clipped by 3 bases and J by 4 bases; unmatched bases: 5. This CDR3 has 17 residues. CDR3 loop: CASSMGTSGVSTGELFF. CDR3 nucleotides: TGTGCCAGTAGTATGGGGACTAGCGGGGTCAGCACCGGGGAGCTGTTTTTT.

This clonotype was detected many times. The V call is TRBV5-6, the J call TRBJ2-7; 9 nucleotides align to TRBD1. Germline CDR1 SGHDT, CDR2 YYEEEE. CDR3 length: 16 residues. Germline trimming cut 5 bases from V and 2 bases from J; bases unmatched to any gene: 11. CDR3 protein: CASRSRTGEGTYEQYF. CDR3 sequence (DNA): TGTGCCAGCAGGAGTCGGACAGGGGAAGGAACCTACGAGCAGTACTTC.

This clonotype was seen ten or more times. The rearrangement uses TRBV12-3 or TRBV12-4 and TRBJ2-7, with 10 bases aligning to TRBD1. CDR3 size: 11 residues. V lost 5 bases and J lost 11; bases outside the gene matches: 3. Here the CDR3 reads CASSRGTGEYF. The CDR3 DNA follows: TGTGCCAGCAGTCGTGGGACAGGGGAGTACTTC.

In its sample, this clonotype was seen many times. V usage is TRBV5-1 and J usage is TRBJ1-4, with 9 bases fitting TRBD1. This CDR3 region has 18 residues. Germline lookup yields CDR1 SGHRS and CDR2 YFSETQ. V shed 3 bases, J shed 4 bases, and the junction held 13 bases outside the gene matches. The CDR3 coding sequence is TGCGCCAGCAGCTCCGGACAGGGGATGTCTTCTGATAATGAAAAACTGTTTTTT. It specifies CASSSGQGMSSDNEKLFF.

This clonotype was seen a few times. The rearrangement uses TRBV2 and TRBJ2-5; 13 nucleotides align to TRBD2. The germline V gene has CDR1 SNHLY and CDR2 FYNNEI. This CDR3 region has 16 residues. With 0 bases clipped from V and 2 bases from J, the junction kept 0 bases outside the gene matches. CDR3 sequence reads: CASSEATSGRQETQYF. The CDR3 DNA follows: TGTGCCAGCAGTGAAGCGACTAGCGGGAGGCAAGAGACCCAGTACTTC. Supplemented by reference TRBV2 and TRBJ2-5, the full variable domain reads EPEVTQTPSHQVTQMGQEVILRCVPISNHLYFYWYRQILGQKVEFLVSFYNNEISEKSEIFDDQFSVERPDGSNFTLKIRSTKLEDSAMYFCASSEATSGRQETQYFGPGTRLLVL.

This clonotype was picked up a small number of times. The chain employs TRBV20-1 and TRBJ1-5; weak D call: TRBD1 (6 bases). CDR3 length: 13 amino acids. In germline, CDR1 is DFQATT, CDR2 SNEGSKA (reference sequence). The V end was cut by 6 bases, the J end by 5 bases, with 14 bases between. CDR3 sequence reads: CSANPGGHQPQHF. The CDR3 DNA reads TGCAGTGCCAACCCTGGGGGGCATCAGCCCCAGCATTTT.